Following are 19 T cell receptor beta chains from one sample sequenced in a study of long-term antiretroviral therapy in people with HIV. The assay used was immunoSEQ (version v3.0), run at survey level. Sequenced by immunoSEQ multiplex PCR; TCRdb stores in-frame clones only, minus some. The sample records about 17,000 clones, 81% being singletons. The sequences come from unsorted PBMCs, collected 0.3 years before starting antiretroviral therapy. These receptor sequences come from a man over 45 with HIV.

The J gene is TRBJ2-7, the V gene TRBV15; D possibly corresponds to TRBD1 (5 bases). The CDR3 is 14 amino acids. Trimming shortened V by 4 bases and J by 5 bases, and 15 bases separated the two germline ends. The germline CDR1 and CDR2 sequences are LNHNV and YYDKDF (reference sequence). In nucleotides, the CDR3 is TGTGCCACCAGCAAGCTCAGGGTTTTGGACGAGCAGTACTTC. It is translated as CATSKLRVLDEQYF.

The chain is built from TRBV7-9 and TRBJ1-4, with D hard to call. Trimming took off 5 bases at V and 6 bases at J, with 16 bases between the two ends. The CDR3 consists of 15 residues. Germline CDR1 is SEHNR and CDR2 is FQNEAQ (reference sequence). CDR3 region: CASSQRTPYYEKLFF. The DNA for the CDR3 is TGTGCCAGCAGCCAGCGGACCCCGTATTATGAAAAACTGTTTTTT. Variable domain in full (rest from reference TRBV7-9 and TRBJ1-4): DTGVSQNPRHKITKRGQNVTFRCDPISEHNRLYWYRQTLGQGPEFLTYFQNEAQLEKSRLLSDRFSAERPKGSFSTLEIQRTEQGDSAMYLCASSQRTPYYEKLFFGSGTQLSVL.

V and J are TRBV7-8 and TRBJ1-1; D is perhaps TRBD1 (5 bases). The CDR3 length is 16 residues. V was clipped by 5 bases and J by 7 bases, with 23 bases between them. Germline V gene sequence: CDR1 SGHVS, CDR2 FQNEAQ. The CDR3 here is CASSPNLVTATGEAFF. Written as DNA, the CDR3 is TGTGCCAGCAGCCCCAACCTCGTGACAGCCACGGGTGAAGCTTTCTTT.

This clone was detected only a few times. CDR3 DNA: TGTGCCAGCAGCTCCGGACAGGGAACTGTCTACGAGCAGTACTTC. Translated, it gives CASSSGQGTVYEQYF. The rearrangement links TRBV5-4 to TRBJ2-7, with 8 bases fitting TRBD1. Trimming removed 3 bases from V and 3 bases from J; junction bases left unmatched: 8. Germline CDR1 is SGHNT and CDR2 is YYREEE (reference sequence). The CDR3 has 15 residues.

The rearrangement joins TRBV18 to TRBJ2-1; maybe TRBD1 (6 bases). V was clipped by 3 bases and J by 0 bases, with 15 bases between them. CDR1 and CDR2 (germline): KGHSH, LQKENI. The CDR3 sequence is 17 residues long. The CDR3 protein is CASSPSGDIGSYNEQFF. In DNA form, the CDR3 reads TGTGCCAGCTCACCTTCAGGGGATATTGGCTCCTACAATGAGCAGTTCTTC.

This clone was seen only once. The rearrangement links TRBV5-1 to TRBJ1-1; D is undetermined. This CDR3 region has 14 residues. V was trimmed by 0 bases and J by 0 bases, leaving 6 bases between them. Germline CDR1 and CDR2: SGHRS and YFSETQ. The CDR3: CASSLARLNTEAFF. CDR3 DNA sequence: TGCGCCAGCAGCTTGGCCAGGTTGAACACTGAAGCTTTCTTT.

This chain connects TRBV28 to TRBJ2-3, with D perhaps matching TRBD2 (6 bases). The CDR3 runs 15 residues. Germline V CDR1 and CDR2: MDHEN, SYDVKM. V lost 2 bases and J 4 bases, leaving 13 bases between the germline ends. The CDR3 bases are TGTGCCAGCAGTTTACGGGGTAGCGGCCCAGATACGCAGTATTTT. This sequence encodes CASSLRGSGPDTQYF.

The chain couples TRBV2 to TRBJ2-1; the match to TRBD2 covers 7 bases. Germline assignment: CDR1 SNHLY and CDR2 FYNNEI. The CDR3 is 12 residues long. V was clipped by 7 bases and J by 9 bases; unmatched bases: 6. The CDR3 protein is CASNKGEGEQFF. CDR3 bases: TGTGCCAGCAATAAAGGGGAGGGTGAGCAGTTCTTC.

The chain is built from TRBV7-9 and TRBJ2-5; D gene unclear. CDR1 and CDR2 (germline): SEHNR, FQNEAQ (reference sequence). The length of the CDR3 is 11 residues. Trimming took 4 bases from V and 7 from J, leaving 7 bases between them. CDR3 region: CASSWLGTQYF. CDR3 DNA: TGTGCCAGCAGCTGGTTGGGGACCCAGTACTTC.

The CDR3 region is CASSLVLAGRNEQYF. For the CDR3, the DNA is TGTGCCAGCAGCTTAGTACTAGCGGGAAGGAACGAGCAGTACTTC. The chain carries TRBV7-9 and TRBJ2-7; 10 nucleotides agree with TRBD2. Trimming removed 1 base from V and 5 bases from J; junction bases left unmatched: 5. The CDR3 covers 15 residues. CDR1 and CDR2 (germline): SEHNR, FQNEAQ (reference sequence).

The gene calls are TRBV6-6 and TRBJ1-5, with D tentatively TRBD1 (5 bases). CDR1 and CDR2 (germline): MNHNY, SVGAGI (reference sequence). The V and J ends lost 7 bases and 7 bases respectively, with 23 bases between them. CDR3 size: 16 residues. The CDR3 DNA sequence: TGTGCCAGCACCCTAAGGGCAGGGAGCACCAACCAGCCCCAGCATTTT. It translates to CASTLRAGSTNQPQHF.

J is TRBJ2-1 and V is TRBV9; the match to TRBD1 covers 9 bases. CDR1 and CDR2 from the germline V gene are SGDLS and YYNGEE. With V trimmed by 3 bases and J by 3 bases, 4 bases remained unmatched. The CDR3 extends over 15 amino acids. Here the CDR3 reads CASSEVTGGYNEQFF. The DNA for the CDR3 is TGTGCCAGCAGCGAAGTGACAGGGGGCTACAATGAGCAGTTCTTC.

The chain recombines TRBV18 with TRBJ2-7; the D gene is possibly TRBD1 (6 bases). CDR1 and CDR2 (germline): KGHSH, LQKENI. The V end was cut by 0 bases, the J end by 7 bases, with 13 bases between. The CDR3 has 14 amino acids. Here the CDR3 DNA reads TGTGCCAGCTCACCACCCTCACAGGGTCGGGAGCAGTACTTC. It is translated as CASSPPSQGREQYF.

This clone was recorded only once. This rearrangement joins TRBV7-2 to TRBJ1-1, with D tentatively TRBD1 (5 bases). Germline CDR1 is SGHTA and CDR2 is FQGNSA. CDR3 length: 14 residues. Trimming removed 4 bases at V and 4 bases at J, with 13 bases between. The CDR3 DNA follows: TGTGCCAGCAGCTCAGGGTTCATGGGCACTGAAGCTTTCTTT. Protein product: CASSSGFMGTEAFF.

The gene calls are TRBV6-5 and TRBJ1-1, with D possibly TRBD1 on 5 matching bases. The CDR3 is made up of 14 amino acids. The V end was cut by 6 bases, the J end by 6 bases, with 17 bases between. Germline lookup yields CDR1 MNHEY and CDR2 SVGAGI. CDR3 DNA sequence: TGTGCCAGCAGGCCCGGGTCTGGGGGGGCTGAAGCTTTCTTT. Its protein product is CASRPGSGGAEAFF.

V is TRBV25-1 and J is TRBJ2-7; 12 nucleotides align to TRBD1. Losses at the gene ends were 5 bases for V and 6 bases for J; bases not matched to a gene: 5. Looked up from germline, CDR1 is MGHDK and CDR2 is SYGVNS. The CDR3 totals 14 residues. In DNA, the CDR3 is TGTGCCAGCAGTTCCGGGACAGGGGGCAGCGAGCAGTACTTC. Translating it yields CASSSGTGGSEQYF.

The chain links TRBV7-2 to TRBJ1-3; D is perhaps TRBD1 (6 bases). V lost 1 base and J lost 4, with 11 bases in between. The germline CDR1 and CDR2 sequences are SGHTA and FQGNSA. This CDR3 is 15 amino acids long. The CDR3 DNA follows: TGTGCCAGCAGCTTAGATTCAGGGGAGGGAAACACCATATATTTT. Its protein is CASSLDSGEGNTIYF.

The chain uses TRBV29-1 and TRBJ2-7; D ambiguous. From germline, CDR1 is SQVTM and CDR2 ANQGSEA. Deletions cut 5 bases from V and 8 bases from J, with 13 bases between. This CDR3 spans 11 amino acids. The DNA for the CDR3 is TGCAGCGTTCGAGATCCGTTCCAGCAGTACTTC. Encoded protein: CSVRDPFQQYF.

This clone is medium-sized in the sample. The chain uses TRBV2 and TRBJ1-2; 9 bases map to TRBD1. CDR3 length: 16 amino acids. J lost 4 bases, V lost 4 bases, and 10 bases had no gene match. Germline V CDR1 and CDR2: SNHLY, FYNNEI. CDR3 nucleotide sequence: TGTGCCAGCAGTGGATCTGACAGGGGGTCACTCTATGGCTACACCTTC. Protein product: CASSGSDRGSLYGYTF.